The rows below give T cell receptor beta chains drawn from one sample of a study of T cell repertoires in cytomegalovirus infection. These TCRs' antigens remain unknown. TCRdb passed the reads through MiXCR, listing each CDR3 protein once. The top ten hold about an eighth of the sample, which has hundreds of thousands of distinct CDR3 sequences, around a third seen once. Source: cultured CD8+ T cells from PBMCs, taken from culture after CMV antigen stimulation. These receptors came from a human donor in good health (CMV status not recorded). Some clones in this sample may be carry-over from other donors' samples. The conserved cysteine and the conserved F or W are not part of the CDR3 here. The order of the fields is J gene, V gene, CDR3 protein.

J gene: TRBJ2-6; V gene: TRBV12-3/TRBV12-4; CDR3 protein: ASSLTGPGANVLT
J gene: TRBJ2-5; V gene: TRBV6-6; CDR3 protein: ASRDQRGQASGVQY
J gene: TRBJ2-1; V gene: TRBV7-9; CDR3 protein: ASSFPDEQF
J gene: TRBJ1-1; V gene: TRBV19; CDR3 protein: ASRAGADFDTEAF
J gene: TRBJ2-1; V gene: TRBV7-9; CDR3 protein: ASSLVEGDDEQF
J gene: TRBJ2-7; V gene: TRBV19; CDR3 protein: ASSITRAGGNEQY
J gene: TRBJ1-5; V gene: TRBV27; CDR3 protein: ASSGMNSNQPQH
J gene: TRBJ1-1; V gene: TRBV6-2/TRBV6-3; CDR3 protein: ASSPEGGGSTEAF
J gene: TRBJ2-2; V gene: TRBV19; CDR3 protein: ASSIVRGGDRPNTGELF
J gene: TRBJ1-1; V gene: TRBV27; CDR3 protein: ASQTGGSTEAF
J gene: TRBJ2-1; V gene: TRBV7-9; CDR3 protein: ASTRQGPYNEQF
J gene: TRBJ1-2; V gene: TRBV19; CDR3 protein: ASTGGNYGYT
J gene: TRBJ2-2; V gene: TRBV7-6; CDR3 protein: ASSLLGEDTGELF
J gene: TRBJ2-5; V gene: TRBV6-2/TRBV6-3; CDR3 protein: ASRLTGTQETQY
J gene: TRBJ1-2; V gene: TRBV4-3; CDR3 protein: ASSQDPLTSYYGYA
J gene: TRBJ1-1; V gene: TRBV6-2/TRBV6-3; CDR3 protein: ASSYTAGLNTEAF
J gene: TRBJ1-2; V gene: TRBV9; CDR3 protein: ASSGHRVYGYT
J gene: TRBJ1-1; V gene: TRBV7-2; CDR3 protein: ASSLNTRFGEAF
J gene: TRBJ1-1; V gene: TRBV28; CDR3 protein: ASRQDRGNTEAF
J gene: TRBJ1-2; V gene: TRBV7-6; CDR3 protein: ASSSTGDVFGYT
J gene: TRBJ2-5; V gene: TRBV7-6; CDR3 protein: ASSFGLAGGQTQY
J gene: TRBJ2-3; V gene: TRBV6-5; CDR3 protein: ATGPWMDTQY
J gene: TRBJ2-1; V gene: TRBV6-4; CDR3 protein: ASSTRAGSSYNEQF
J gene: TRBJ2-6; V gene: TRBV7-3; CDR3 protein: ASSLLGVGANVLT
J gene: TRBJ1-1; V gene: TRBV7-8; CDR3 protein: ASSLAGAGFMNTEAF
J gene: TRBJ2-2; V gene: TRBV6-6; CDR3 protein: ASSYPSALEGRSGLNTGELF
J gene: TRBJ1-1; V gene: TRBV10-1; CDR3 protein: TSSESGEAF
J gene: TRBJ1-2; V gene: TRBV9; CDR3 protein: ASFGTEGGYT
J gene: TRBJ2-1; V gene: TRBV10-3; CDR3 protein: AISESGTDYNEQF
J gene: TRBJ1-3; V gene: TRBV7-9; CDR3 protein: ASSLAVGLLVGNTIY
J gene: TRBJ1-5; V gene: TRBV4-2; CDR3 protein: ASSHSGTRRDQPQH
J gene: TRBJ1-1; V gene: TRBV12-3/TRBV12-4; CDR3 protein: ASSPRLVGAVTAF
J gene: TRBJ1-2; V gene: TRBV29-1; CDR3 protein: SVDRVGYT
J gene: TRBJ1-1; V gene: TRBV6-2/TRBV6-3; CDR3 protein: ASSYNVREAF
J gene: TRBJ2-1; V gene: TRBV27; CDR3 protein: ASSETGAGGGYNEQF
J gene: TRBJ1-2; V gene: TRBV27; CDR3 protein: ASSEGLRKGYT
J gene: TRBJ2-5; V gene: TRBV25-1; CDR3 protein: ASSDQGSQETQY
J gene: TRBJ1-1; V gene: TRBV25-1; CDR3 protein: ASSDRGRRSSTEAF
J gene: TRBJ2-1; V gene: TRBV28; CDR3 protein: ASRVSGGTYNEQF
J gene: TRBJ1-2; V gene: TRBV7-6; CDR3 protein: ASSLDNYGYT
J gene: TRBJ1-1; V gene: TRBV7-9; CDR3 protein: ASSTKTTGHTEAF
J gene: TRBJ2-1; V gene: TRBV7-9; CDR3 protein: ASSSTWDEQF
J gene: TRBJ2-2; V gene: TRBV19; CDR3 protein: ASRRHTGELF